This T cell receptor beta chain comes out of a study of T cell changes during pregnancy in multiple sclerosis. Germline V CDR1 and CDR2: ENHRY, SYGVKD. J was trimmed by 2 bases and V by 0 bases; bases with no gene match: 4. This CDR3 spans 18 amino acids. Some clones are missing from TCRdb's copy, which holds only in-frame ones; the method was immunoSEQ multiplex PCR. The sample lists 34,000 or so clones; under 90% were seen once. The sample was CD8+ T cells from peripheral blood mononuclear cells, taken after pregnancy. The chain links TRBV10-3 to TRBJ2-3; 14 bases line up with TRBD2. The source of this sequence is a female donor with multiple sclerosis, enrolled in a pregnancy study. The CDR3 sequence is CAISESRLAGGPTDTQYF. CDR3 sequence (DNA): TGTGCCATCAGTGAGTCGAGACTAGCGGGGGGGCCCACAGATACGCAGTATTTT.